The TCR beta chain under discussion was sequenced for a study of cytomegalovirus exposure and HLA in healthy donors. In the study overall: There were about 86 million unique TCRs (from HLA-typed donors) in an early data release. Study results and limitations: It is likely that the observed cluster of highly shared sequence variants was a sequencing artifact. The dataset shows that most TCR sequences were rare, while some public TCRs occurred in many donors. A missense variant in DCLRE1C was later tied to TCR beta V- and J-gene trimming.

This PCR relied on a set of 60 Vbeta primers and 13 Jbeta primers. Sequencing was performed with immunoSEQ multiplex PCR; in TCRdb, only in-frame clones are kept and a portion is missing. Altogether roughly 130,000 clones are present, 83% being singletons, with the ten largest covering roughly 1.2%. The CDR3 contains 17 residues. Germline values: CDR1 SEHNR, CDR2 FQNEAQ (reference sequence). With 3 bases removed from V and 1 base from J, the gap between germline ends came to 13 bases. As to this clone: Its target is not known.

The chain has TRBV7-9 and TRBJ2-6; tentative D call: TRBD1 (6 bases). The sequence was collected from a girl aged 2-10 years in good health and CMV-seronegative. Sample: PBMCs. CDR3 in DNA: TGTGCCAGCAGCTTTGGTACAGGGCTTTCTGGGGCCAACGTCCTGACTTTC. Protein: CASSFGTGLSGANVLTF.